The 10 T cell receptor beta chains listed next were all sequenced from one sample in a study of cytomegalovirus exposure and HLA in healthy donors. The PCR contained 60 Vbeta and 13 Jbeta primers. Data came from immunoSEQ multiplex PCR; TCRdb stores just in-frame clones and leaves some out. Among 100,000 to 150,000 clones, 80% were seen once, and the ten largest hold 8.9%. Material for sequencing was PBMCs. The receptors here all came from a man aged 25-40 years in good health and CMV-seropositive.

The chain combines TRBV6-5 with TRBJ1-5; D is ambiguous. V shed 7 bases and J shed 2 bases, with 9 bases lying between them. Germline assignment: CDR1 MNHEY and CDR2 SVGAGI. The CDR3 is made up of 13 amino acids. The CDR3 DNA follows: TGTGCCAGCAAAAAGGAGGGCAATCAGCCCCAGCATTTT. Amino acids: CASKKEGNQPQHF.

V and J are TRBV7-2 and TRBJ1-2; D remains ambiguous. The V end was cut by 6 bases, the J end by 6 bases, with 11 bases between. Germline assignment: CDR1 SGHTA and CDR2 FQGNSA. CDR3 length: 12 residues. Here the CDR3 DNA reads TGTGCCAGCAGTCTCGCCGGGGATGGCTACACCTTC. The encoded protein is CASSLAGDGYTF.

The chain combines TRBV6-5 with TRBJ2-3; D perhaps matches TRBD2 (6 bases). CDR3 length: 13 residues. Germline CDR1 and CDR2: MNHEY and SVGAGI. V lost 8 bases and J lost 2, with 11 bases in between. CDR3 sequence: CASAGIPTDTQYF. DNA of the CDR3: TGTGCCAGCGCGGGGATCCCCACAGATACGCAGTATTTT.

This clone showed up just once. The genes are TRBV27 and TRBJ1-5, with D maybe TRBD1 (5 bases). There are 14 residues in the CDR3. The germline V gene has CDR1 MNHEY and CDR2 SMNVEV (reference sequence). Trimming removed 4 bases from V and 4 bases from J, with 11 bases in between. The CDR3 sequence: CASSYGAANQPQHF. For the CDR3, the DNA is TGTGCCAGCAGTTATGGGGCCGCTAATCAGCCCCAGCATTTT.

The chain is built from TRBV19 and TRBJ2-5; D is perhaps TRBD2 (6 bases). V was shortened by 5 bases and J by 5 bases, with 18 bases between the two germline ends. Germline CDR1 LNHDA, CDR2 SQIVND (reference sequence). The CDR3 covers 15 residues. The CDR3 is CASSPPNKGGETQYF. CDR3 in DNA: TGTGCCAGTAGTCCCCCGAACAAGGGAGGTGAGACCCAGTACTTC.

The chain employs TRBV28 and TRBJ2-5, with 10 bases identical to TRBD2. Per the germline V gene, CDR1 is MDHEN and CDR2 is SYDVKM. CDR3 length: 15 residues. V dropped 3 bases and J dropped 5; count of bases not matched to a gene: 6. Here the CDR3 reads CASSFASGGPETQYF. The CDR3 nucleotides read TGTGCCAGCAGTTTCGCTAGCGGGGGTCCGGAGACCCAGTACTTC.

This clone came up a few times. This chain joins TRBV4-1 and TRBJ1-6; D perhaps matches TRBD1 (5 bases). The CDR3 has 18 amino acids. The V and J ends lost 1 base and 1 base respectively, with 14 bases between them. Germline assignment: CDR1 MGHRA and CDR2 YSYEKL. The CDR3 sequence: CASSQVGLAFSYNSPLHF. As DNA, the CDR3 is TGCGCCAGCAGCCAAGTGGGACTGGCTTTTTCCTATAATTCACCCCTCCACTTT.

CDR3 amino acids: CASSQEQGSQLRSNQPQHF. DNA of the CDR3: TGTGCCAGCAGCCAAGAACAGGGGAGCCAATTGAGGAGTAATCAGCCCCAGCATTTT. The chain employs TRBV4-2 and TRBJ1-5; TRBD1 aligns across 7 bases. Germline V gene sequence: CDR1 LGHNA, CDR2 YNFKEQ. The CDR3 is 19 residues long. The V gene end was trimmed by 0 bases and the J gene end by 4 bases; junction bases not matched to a gene: 15.

The V call is TRBV25-1, the J call TRBJ1-4, with D unresolved. The CDR3 sequence is 15 residues long. Trimming left V 5 bases short and J 8 bases short, with 18 bases between. Germline CDR1 reads MGHDK; CDR2 reads SYGVNS. The CDR3 bases are TGTGCCAGCAGTCAAACCGGCGGGGTGGGGGAAAAACTGTTTTTT. It encodes CASSQTGGVGEKLFF.

V and J are TRBV6-5 and TRBJ1-1, with TRBD1 matching over 9 bases. The germline V gene has CDR1 MNHEY and CDR2 SVGAGI. With 1 base clipped from V and 1 base from J, the junction kept 1 base outside the gene matches. The length of the CDR3 is 15 residues. CDR3 DNA sequence: TGTGCCAGCAGTTACTGGGGACAGGGGAACACTGAAGCTTTCTTT. Residues: CASSYWGQGNTEAFF.